Given below is one T cell receptor (beta chain) in context. Its antigen is currently unknown. Germline assignment: CDR1 DFQATT and CDR2 SNEGSKA (reference sequence). V shed 3 bases and J 5 bases; nucleotides not matched to a gene: 9. This CDR3 comprises 14 residues. This entry belongs to a study of post-analysis software for immune sequencing data. Study details: Disease courses included relapsing-remitting, secondary progressive and progressive-relapsing multiple sclerosis.

Incorporated into the TCR beta cDNA libraries were unique molecular identifiers, which served to reduce PCR and sequencing biases. Each batch of about 0.95 to 11 million T cells produced roughly 0.5 million cDNA molecules. Via MiXCR, TCRdb re-called the PCR reads, giving one row per CDR3 protein. Here the sample spans about 540,000 distinct CDR3 sequences, around 31% being singletons. The study's findings and limits: Comparison of patients with controls showed roughly five TRBV segments more frequent in patients, TRBV5-6, TRBV5-1 and TRBV20-1 among them. There was significantly lower normalized Chao1 diversity in multiple sclerosis patients than in controls.

The chain combines TRBV20-1 with TRBJ2-7; 8 nucleotides match TRBD1. The TCR sequence derives from a girl under 18 with multiple sclerosis. The sample consisted of blood. The chain's CDR3 is CSASRTGNPHEQYF. DNA for the CDR3: TGCAGTGCTAGCCGGACAGGGAATCCCCACGAGCAGTACTTC.